The 26 T cell receptor beta chains below all came from one sample that was sequenced in a study of metastatic and nonmetastatic thyroid tumors. All patients were treatment-naive before thyroid surgery. MiXCR was used by TCRdb to re-call the PCR reads. In the table there are 22,000 or so clones, 20% to 25% of which are singletons. Sequencing was carried out using blood. These receptors originate from a male donor with papillary thyroid cancer or a benign thyroid nodule (not recorded which). Some clones in this sample may be carry-over from other donors' samples.

This clone was seen repeatedly, ten times or more. This chain links TRBV6-4 with TRBJ2-1; D unclear. V gave up 5 bases and J gave up 2 bases, with 7 bases separating them. This CDR3 has 13 residues. CDR1 is MRHNA and CDR2 is SNTAGT in the germline V gene. CDR3 loop: CASSTIPYNEQFF. The CDR3 nucleotides read TGTGCCAGCAGTACTATTCCCTACAATGAGCAGTTCTTC.

This clone was seen ten or more times. The same CDR3 arises from other DNA sequences in this sample as well. The chain employs TRBV19 and TRBJ1-2, with 10 bases lining up with TRBD1. The germline CDR1 and CDR2 sequences are LNHDA and SQIVND (reference sequence). This CDR3 has 16 amino acids. The V segment lost 4 bases and the J segment 4 bases; nucleotides outside the gene matches: 9. The DNA for the CDR3 is TGTGCCAGTAGTAGAGCCGGGACAGGGGCTGGCTATGGCTACACCTTC. Its protein is CASSRAGTGAGYGYTF.

This chain links TRBV5-1 with TRBJ2-2; D gene unclear. Per the germline V gene, CDR1 is SGHRS and CDR2 is YFSETQ. Trimming removed 2 bases at V and 0 bases at J, with 17 bases between. The CDR3 loop spans 18 amino acids. The CDR3 sequence is CASSFRAQLTSNTGELFF. The CDR3 DNA is TGCGCCAGCAGCTTTAGGGCACAGCTGACGTCGAACACCGGGGAGCTGTTTTTT.

At least ten counts were recorded for this clone. The chain recombines TRBV18 with TRBJ2-2; the D gene could be TRBD1 or TRBD2 (5 bases each). This CDR3 comprises 15 residues. The V end was cut by 6 bases, the J end by 0 bases, with 11 bases between. The germline V gene has CDR1 KGHSH and CDR2 LQKENI. The CDR3 DNA follows: TGTGCCAGCTCCCCGGGACGGACGAACACCGGGGAGCTGTTTTTT. It encodes CASSPGRTNTGELFF.

In this sample, this clone turned up many times. The gene calls are TRBV20-1 and TRBJ1-1; a possible D gene is TRBD1 (5 bases). Trimming took off 2 bases at V and 5 bases at J, with 15 bases between the two ends. The germline V gene encodes CDR1 DFQATT and CDR2 SNEGSKA (reference sequence). CDR3 length: 14 residues. For the CDR3, the DNA is TGCAGTGCTAGATTTTTTTTTAAGGGGACTGAAGCTTTCTTT. It codes for CSARFFFKGTEAFF.

In its sample, this clone was seen many times. The identical CDR3 is also encoded by other nucleotide sequences in the sample. This sequence joins TRBV6-4 and TRBJ2-1; D may correspond to TRBD1 or TRBD2 (5 bases each). CDR1 and CDR2 (germline): MRHNA, SNTAGT. The CDR3 contains 13 residues. V dropped 6 bases and J dropped 10 bases, with 16 bases sitting between them. The CDR3 nucleotides are TGTGCCAGCAGCGCCTTTAGAGAGGGGGAGCAGTTCTTC. It translates to CASSAFREGEQFF.

This clone was seen at least ten times. The chain couples TRBV9 to TRBJ2-1, with TRBD1 matching 7 bases. Trimming took 3 bases from V and 4 from J; bases not matched to a gene: 7. Germline V lookup: CDR1 SGDLS, CDR2 YYNGEE. The CDR3 covers 15 residues. This chain's CDR3 is CASSERSGQYNEQFF. CDR3 coding DNA: TGTGCCAGCAGCGAGAGGTCGGGACAGTACAATGAGCAGTTCTTC.

The sample holds many counts of this clone. The chain joins TRBV11-2 to TRBJ2-7, with TRBD1 matching 8 bases. The CDR3 extends over 14 amino acids. Germline CDR1 and CDR2: SGHAT and FQNNGV. The J segment lost 2 bases and the V segment lost 5 bases, leaving 5 bases of the junction unmatched. The CDR3 loop reads CASSARQGTYEQYF. CDR3 DNA: TGTGCCAGCAGCGCTCGACAGGGGACCTACGAGCAGTACTTC.

This clone appeared a few times. The J gene is TRBJ2-7, the V gene TRBV6-1; 10 nucleotides match TRBD2. CDR3 length: 15 amino acids. The ends lost 2 bases at V and 7 bases at J; junction bases unmatched: 8. Looked up from germline, CDR1 is MNHNS and CDR2 is SASEGT. Written as DNA, the CDR3 is TGTGCCAGCAGTGAACGGGTAGCGGGAGGTTCTGAGCAGTACTTC. Its translation is CASSERVAGGSEQYF.

The chain uses TRBV20-1 and TRBJ2-5; D not certain. V gave up 3 bases and J gave up 4 bases, with 9 bases separating them. The CDR3 is 12 amino acids. Per the germline V gene, CDR1 is DFQATT and CDR2 is SNEGSKA (reference sequence). Here the CDR3 DNA reads TGCAGTGCTAGTCTGATGCGAGAGACCCAGTACTTC. It encodes CSASLMRETQYF.

J is TRBJ1-1 and V is TRBV6-1, with D possibly being TRBD1 (6 bases). CDR1 is MNHNS and CDR2 is SASEGT in the germline V gene. Trimming left V 5 bases short and J 1 base short, with 14 bases between. The CDR3 is 15 residues long. The CDR3 loop reads CASSSRTASNTEAFF. In DNA form, the CDR3 reads TGTGCCAGCAGTAGCAGGACAGCCTCGAACACTGAAGCTTTCTTT.

This clone was seen repeatedly, ten times or more. The chain is built from TRBV20-1 and TRBJ2-3, with D possibly being TRBD2 (6 bases). CDR3 size: 10 residues. Germline loops: CDR1 DFQATT, CDR2 SNEGSKA (reference sequence). CDR3 in DNA: TGCAGCACGGGGGCAGATACGCAGTATTTT. It yields the protein CSTGADTQYF.

This clone was counted at least ten times. The chain is built from TRBV16 and TRBJ1-2, with D perhaps matching TRBD1 (6 bases). The V gene lost 4 bases and the J gene lost 2 bases, with 14 bases spanning the gap. The CDR3 sequence is 15 residues long. Germline CDR1 KGHSY, CDR2 FQNENV. This CDR3 reads CASSLSTGTNYGYTF. In DNA form, the CDR3 reads TGTGCCAGCAGCCTATCGACCGGGACAAACTATGGCTACACCTTC.

This chain joins TRBV18 and TRBJ1-5, with D perhaps TRBD1 (6 bases). Germline lookup yields CDR1 KGHSH and CDR2 LQKENI. There are 13 residues in the CDR3. Between the trimmed V and J ends, which lost 6 bases and 5 bases, there was a span of 11 bases. CDR3 sequence (DNA): TGTGCCAGCTCCCAGGGGAGGGATCAGCCCCAGCATTTT. It is translated as CASSQGRDQPQHF.

The J gene is TRBJ2-5, the V gene TRBV7-2, with a weak D call TRBD1 (6 bases). The V end lost 0 bases, the J end lost 5 bases, and 10 bases lay between the germline ends. CDR3 size: 14 residues. Germline V gene sequence: CDR1 SGHTA, CDR2 FQGNSA. The CDR3 region has the DNA TGTGCCAGCAGCTTAGCCGGGCAGGGGGAGACCCAGTACTTC. Translation gives CASSLAGQGETQYF.

J is TRBJ2-2 and V is TRBV19; tentative D call: TRBD1 (6 bases). Germline lookup yields CDR1 LNHDA and CDR2 SQIVND (reference sequence). Trimming took 3 bases from V and 0 from J, leaving 8 bases between them. CDR3 size: 15 residues. DNA of the CDR3: TGTGCCAGTAGTATCAAGGGGGCGAACACCGGGGAGCTGTTTTTT. It specifies CASSIKGANTGELFF.

This clone was observed a few times. It is likely a read error, because the conserved phenylalanine at the end of the CDR3 is missing. No DNA is shown, since the ends of the CDR3 on it are uncertain; the CDR3 is the one TCRdb lists. This sequence joins TRBV10-1 and TRBJ2-1; TRBD1 is taken as the D call from the table, unchecked against the DNA. The CDR3 has 15 amino acids, counting both end residues. Germline CDR1 and CDR2: WNHNN and SYGVQD (reference sequence). The CDR3: CASSPALSRGGEHFL.

There are a few counts of this clone. This chain joins TRBV28 and TRBJ2-2; 7 bases are shared with TRBD1. CDR3 length: 15 amino acids. V was pared by 7 bases and J by 1 base, with 6 bases of the junction left unmatched. The germline gives CDR1 MDHEN, CDR2 SYDVKM. The CDR3 nucleotides are TGTGCCAGCAAAACCGGGACAGTGAACACCGGGGAGCTGTTTTTT. This gives the protein CASKTGTVNTGELFF.

This clone has only a few counts. V usage is TRBV25-1 and J usage is TRBJ2-2; the D gene is possibly TRBD2 (6 bases). The CDR3 is 15 residues long. The ends were cut back, 3 bases at V and 5 bases at J, with 13 bases in the middle. From germline, CDR1 is MGHDK and CDR2 SYGVNS. Here the CDR3 reads CASSDSGTSTGELFF. In DNA, the CDR3 is TGTGCCAGCAGTGATAGCGGAACTTCAACCGGGGAGCTGTTTTTT.

This clone was observed at least ten times. The V call is TRBV19, the J call TRBJ2-3, with 9 bases identical to TRBD2. Germline V CDR1 and CDR2: LNHDA, SQIVND (reference sequence). The CDR3 totals 15 residues. V lost 5 bases and J lost 5; bases outside the gene matches: 8. The CDR3 here is CASSPGLALRDTQYF. For the CDR3, the DNA is TGTGCCAGTAGTCCGGGACTAGCCCTTAGAGATACGCAGTATTTT.

This clone was observed at least ten times. This chain connects TRBV6-2 or TRBV6-3 to TRBJ2-2, with 10 bases that match TRBD1. The V gene's germline CDR1 is MNHEY and CDR2 SVGEGT. V lost 6 bases and J lost 4; bases outside the gene matches: 8. CDR3 length: 16 residues. CDR3 region: CASRNPGQGRTGELFF. In nucleotides, the CDR3 is TGTGCCAGCAGAAACCCGGGACAGGGGCGCACCGGGGAGCTGTTTTTT.

The chain has TRBV19 and TRBJ2-1; weak D call: TRBD2 (5 bases). Germline V CDR1 and CDR2: LNHDA, SQIVND (reference sequence). V was trimmed by 8 bases and J by 3 bases, leaving 20 bases between them. This CDR3 region has 16 residues. This CDR3 is CASSPEGSRVYNEQFF. The CDR3 DNA reads as TGTGCCAGTTCTCCCGAGGGATCGAGGGTCTACAATGAGCAGTTCTTC.

This clone was seen many times. The chain carries TRBV6-5 and TRBJ1-4; D is perhaps TRBD1 (5 bases). Germline CDR1 is MNHEY and CDR2 is SVGAGI. CDR3 length: 15 amino acids. V was clipped by 0 bases and J by 2 bases, with 7 bases between them. The CDR3 region is CASSYSGGTNEKLFF. The CDR3, as DNA: TGTGCCAGCAGTTACTCTGGGGGGACTAATGAAAAACTGTTTTTT.

Ten or more counts support this clone. The CDR3 loop reads CSARWLTYEQYF. As DNA, the CDR3 is TGCAGTGCCCGCTGGTTAACCTACGAGCAGTACTTC. The chain combines TRBV20-1 with TRBJ2-7; unclear D gene. In germline, CDR1 is DFQATT, CDR2 SNEGSKA (reference sequence). There are 12 residues in the CDR3. V lost 6 bases and J 2 bases, leaving 11 bases between the germline ends.

This clone has more than one count but fewer than ten. This chain links TRBV18 with TRBJ1-1; tentatively, D is TRBD1 (5 bases). Germline CDR1 and CDR2: KGHSH and LQKENI. Trimming took 0 bases from V and 0 from J, leaving 20 bases between them. CDR3 size: 19 residues. The CDR3 protein is CASSPPGVRRGGLNTEAFF. Here the CDR3 DNA reads TGTGCCAGCTCACCACCGGGAGTACGAAGGGGAGGTTTGAACACTGAAGCTTTCTTT.

This clone has just a few counts. The chain recombines TRBV25-1 with TRBJ2-7; 7 bases line up with TRBD1. Looked up from germline, CDR1 is MGHDK and CDR2 is SYGVNS. The CDR3 loop spans 16 amino acids. Trimming removed 0 bases from V and 1 base from J; junction bases left unmatched: 6. CDR3 region: CASSEYSGTDSYEQYF. Here the CDR3 DNA reads TGTGCCAGCAGTGAATATTCCGGGACAGATTCCTACGAGCAGTACTTC.